The TCR beta chain under discussion was sequenced for a study of regulatory T cells in long-lasting Graves disease. This CDR3 has 13 residues. Germline values: CDR1 SNHLY, CDR2 FYNNEI. Trimming took off 0 bases at V and 10 bases at J, with 12 bases between the two ends. HTBI primers from iRepertoire and Arm-PCR of CDR3 regions yielded the TCR beta libraries. As processed by the authors: 60 to 65 TRBV and some 15 TRBJ segments were identified across samples. TCRdb re-called the multiplex PCR reads through MiXCR, storing one row per CDR3 protein. TCRdb, not the original authors, processed these V and J calls. The table has hundreds of thousands of distinct CDR3 sequences, approximately 22% seen once. This clonotype has ten or more counts. No antigen is known for it. Time point noted: persistent/refractory GD, antithyroid drugs over 5 years with positive TRAb. There was RNA extracted from PBMCs, and the TCR library was made from it.

Findings of the study overall: Samples came from peripheral blood alone, without thyroid tissue. TRBV28, TRBJ1-2 and TRBJ2-5 emerged as the favored segments in persistent disease.

The receptor was isolated from a female donor with Graves disease. The sample in question was peripheral blood mononuclear cells (PBMCs), obtained when the disease was refractory, from a patient treated with antithyroid drugs. The chain employs TRBV2 and TRBJ1-1, with unresolved D. CDR3 sequence: CASSEALQAGAFF. The CDR3 DNA reads as TGTGCCAGCAGTGAAGCGCTTCAAGCTGGAGCTTTCTTT.